This T cell receptor beta chain was identified in a study of T cell repertoires in cytomegalovirus infection. Overall study results and limits: Using cumulative public TCR beta family frequency, the authors identified those who carried CMV together with the relevant HLA. Across the ex vivo response, the dominant clonotypes were HLA-C-restricted CMV-specific TCR beta clonotypes.

TCRdb reprocessed the reads with MiXCR, giving one entry per CDR3 protein. Here the sample spans roughly 69,000 distinct CDR3 sequences, around 20% being singletons. This CDR3 spans 15 amino acids. From germline, CDR1 is SGHTA and CDR2 FQGNSA. V gave up 4 bases and J gave up 0 bases; unmatched junction bases: 5. This clonotype was detected only a few times. The target antigen is unknown. The specimen comprised CD8+ T cells from cultured PBMCs, sampled from culture after CMV antigen stimulation. The chain recombines TRBV7-2 with TRBJ2-7; TRBD1 matches at 8 bases. The receptor comes from a human donor in good health (CMV status not recorded). Some clones in this sample may be carry-over from other donors' samples. Here the CDR3 reads CASSSQDRGSYEQYF. The CDR3 DNA is TGTGCCAGCAGCTCTCAAGACAGGGGCTCCTACGAGCAGTACTTC.